This TCR beta chain was identified in a study of T cell responses to AZD1222 COVID-19 vaccine. Whole-study findings and limits: Targeting of unmutated variant regions was reportedly seen in nearly half of spike-specific TCRs.

Measured with immunoSEQ multiplex PCR; TCRdb has only the in-frame clones, and not every one. The sample has more than 75,000 clones, 85% to 90% seen once; the top ten hold 7.5%. Of note for this clone: The target antigen is unknown.

The germline V gene has CDR1 MNHEY and CDR2 SMNVEV (reference sequence). The CDR3 sequence is 17 residues long. The germline V and J ends were trimmed by 5 bases and 5 bases, with 22 bases remaining between them. This sample comprised peripheral blood, obtained on day 0 of AZD1222 vaccination. The chain is built from TRBV27 and TRBJ1-5; maybe TRBD1 (6 bases). The TCR sequence derives from an adult in good health. The CDR3 sequence: CASSPTLTGTLYQPQHF. The CDR3 bases are TGTGCCAGCAGTCCCACCCTTACCGGGACACTATATCAGCCCCAGCATTTT.